The 21 T cell receptor beta chains below were found in one sample sequenced in a study of shared clonotypes between healthy human individuals. TCRdb's copy holds only in-frame clones and misses some; the assay was immunoSEQ multiplex PCR. Among 1,400,000 or so clones, 98% were seen once, and the ten largest hold roughly 0.35%. The sample was naive CD4+ T cells sorted from blood. Documented subset: CD45RA+ positively selected. Receptors originate from a man aged 30-40 years in good health.

This clone appeared a single time. The chain couples TRBV6-6 to TRBJ1-5, with D maybe TRBD1 (6 bases). Looked up from germline, CDR1 is MNHNY and CDR2 is SVGAGI (reference sequence). Trimming shortened V by 8 bases and J by 4 bases, and 12 bases separated the two germline ends. This CDR3 is 13 amino acids long. The CDR3 DNA reads TGTGCCAGCCGGCAGGGACAAAATCAGCCCCAGCATTTT. Protein product: CASRQGQNQPQHF.

V gene TRBV28 combines with J gene TRBJ1-5; 7 bases align to TRBD1. The length of the CDR3 is 14 residues. V lost 7 bases and J lost 4; bases outside the gene matches: 7. In germline, CDR1 is MDHEN, CDR2 SYDVKM. Written as DNA, the CDR3 is TGTGCCAGCAAAGGGAGGGGGCGGAATCAGCCCCAGCATTTT. This codes for CASKGRGRNQPQHF.

The chain recombines TRBV7-6 with TRBJ2-1, with D possibly being TRBD1 or TRBD2 (5 bases each). The CDR3 runs to 16 residues. V lost 4 bases to trimming and J lost 6 bases, with 19 bases between them. CDR1 is SGHVS and CDR2 is FNYEAQ in the germline V gene. The CDR3 region is CASSSEGVGGRNEQFF. CDR3 sequence (DNA): TGTGCCAGCAGCTCGGAAGGGGTAGGAGGTCGCAATGAGCAGTTCTTC.

To note about this clone: Other nucleotide sequences from this sample produce the same CDR3. The chain links TRBV28 to TRBJ1-1; D unclear. Trimming removed 6 bases at V and 0 bases at J, with 5 bases between. This CDR3 has 12 amino acids. CDR1 is MDHEN, CDR2 SYDVKM, per germline. The CDR3 bases are TGTGCCAGCAGCAATATGAACACTGAAGCTTTCTTT. Protein: CASSNMNTEAFF.

The chain has TRBV27 and TRBJ2-2; D is ambiguous. Trimming cost V 3 bases and J 2 bases, with 7 bases left between them. This CDR3 comprises 14 residues. Germline V CDR1 and CDR2: MNHEY, SMNVEV (reference sequence). The CDR3 region is CASSLRLNTGELFF. CDR3 nucleotide sequence: TGTGCCAGCAGTTTGAGGCTCAACACCGGGGAGCTGTTTTTT.

V usage is TRBV2 and J usage is TRBJ2-7; 8 bases fit TRBD1. V dropped 5 bases and J dropped 6; count of bases not matched to a gene: 3. This CDR3 has 12 amino acids. The germline V gene has CDR1 SNHLY and CDR2 FYNNEI. As DNA, the CDR3 is TGTGCCAGCAGTTCCGACAGGGGCGAGCAGTACTTC. Amino acid sequence: CASSSDRGEQYF.

This clone appeared a single time. The chain uses TRBV28 and TRBJ2-7; perhaps TRBD1 as D (5 bases). The CDR3 length is 13 residues. Germline-derived CDR1 and CDR2 are MDHEN and SYDVKM. Trimming pared 8 bases from V and 4 bases from J, leaving 15 bases between. CDR3 residues: CASLGPGSYEQYF. The CDR3 DNA reads as TGTGCCAGCCTGGGGCCTGGTAGTTACGAGCAGTACTTC.

V is TRBV23-1 and J is TRBJ1-2; D might be TRBD1 (5 bases). TRBV23-1 is an ORF; its function is uncertain. V lost 5 bases and J lost 4, with 20 bases in between. There are 16 residues in the CDR3. The CDR3: CASSTKETGTTYGYTF. Written as DNA, the CDR3 is TGCGCCAGCAGTACAAAAGAGACTGGGACGACCTATGGCTACACCTTC.

This chain joins TRBV7-9 and TRBJ2-3, with 13 bases fitting TRBD2. Unmatched junction bases numbered 8, after V lost 5 bases and J lost 0 bases. The CDR3 spans 18 residues. Looked up from germline, CDR1 is SEHNR and CDR2 is FQNEAQ (reference sequence). In DNA form, the CDR3 reads TGTGCCAGCAGCCGTTGGACTAGCGGGAGCCCTAGCACAGATACGCAGTATTTT. It encodes CASSRWTSGSPSTDTQYF.

This clone came up once. Here the CDR3 reads CASSPDRVPDTQYF. The DNA of the CDR3 is TGTGCCAGCTCACCAGACAGGGTGCCAGATACGCAGTATTTT. This chain links TRBV18 with TRBJ2-3; 7 bases line up with TRBD1. Germline V gene data show CDR1 as KGHSH and CDR2 as LQKENI. The trim removed 2 bases at V and 4 bases at J, leaving 3 bases unmatched. The CDR3 loop spans 14 amino acids.

As regards this clone: Other DNA sequences within the sample encode an identical CDR3. The chain's CDR3 is CASSRTGTVYEQYF. CDR3 DNA sequence: TGTGCCAGCAGCAGGACAGGTACGGTCTACGAGCAGTACTTC. The gene calls are TRBV7-2 and TRBJ2-7; 7 bases map to TRBD1. With V trimmed by 5 bases and J by 3 bases, 7 bases remained unmatched. CDR1 SGHTA and CDR2 FQGNSA come from the germline V gene. This CDR3 comprises 14 residues.

V gene TRBV30 combines with J gene TRBJ2-3, with 14 bases fitting TRBD2. Germline V gives CDR1 GTSNPN, CDR2 SVGIG (reference sequence). The CDR3 length is 14 residues. V gave up 3 bases and J gave up 5 bases; unmatched junction bases: 1. The CDR3 is CAWRGTSGGDTQYF. The CDR3 DNA sequence: TGTGCCTGGAGGGGGACTAGCGGGGGAGATACGCAGTATTTT. The full variable domain, completed using reference TRBV30 and TRBJ2-3, is SQTIHQWPATLVQPVGSPLSLECTVEGTSNPNLYWYRQAAGRGLQLLFYSVGIGQISSEVPQNLSASRPQDRQFILSSKKLLLSDSGFYLCAWRGTSGGDTQYFGPGTRLTVL.

The rearrangement joins TRBV7-2 to TRBJ1-3, with D uncertain. The ends were cut back, 5 bases at V and 0 bases at J, with 11 bases in the middle. The germline V gene has CDR1 SGHTA and CDR2 FQGNSA. This CDR3 spans 15 amino acids. The CDR3 loop is CASSLHFPSGNTIYF. The CDR3 nucleotides are TGTGCCAGCAGCCTCCATTTTCCCTCTGGAAACACCATATATTTT.

The chain uses TRBV28 and TRBJ2-3; 13 bases match TRBD2. Per germline, CDR1 MDHEN and CDR2 SYDVKM. The CDR3 contains 16 residues. The J segment lost 4 bases and the V segment lost 5 bases, leaving 6 bases of the junction unmatched. The CDR3 DNA sequence: TGTGCCAGCAGTCCCTCCGGACTAGCGGGGGCAGATACGCAGTATTTT. Translating it yields CASSPSGLAGADTQYF.

The chain has TRBV19 and TRBJ2-7; no clear D gene. This CDR3 is 14 amino acids long. Germline CDR1 LNHDA, CDR2 SQIVND (reference sequence). With 7 bases removed from V and 1 base from J, the gap between germline ends came to 14 bases. The CDR3 DNA follows: TGTGCCAGTAAGTTGAAGGCTGGGTCCTACGAGCAGTACTTC. This codes for CASKLKAGSYEQYF.

The V call is TRBV18, the J call TRBJ2-5, with D tentatively TRBD1 or TRBD2 (5 bases each). V was trimmed by 3 bases and J by 5 bases, leaving 13 bases between them. The CDR3 has 14 amino acids. CDR1 and CDR2 from the germline V gene are KGHSH and LQKENI. CDR3 DNA: TGTGCCAGCTCACCCCGATGGGGGAAGGAGACCCAGTACTTC. It translates to CASSPRWGKETQYF.

The J gene is TRBJ2-7, the V gene TRBV5-1; 9 positions agree with TRBD2. The CDR3 is 16 amino acids. Germline trimming cut 2 bases from V and 2 bases from J; bases unmatched to any gene: 8. Per germline, CDR1 SGHRS and CDR2 YFSETQ. CDR3 region: CASSFDPSGATYEQYF. CDR3 DNA sequence: TGCGCCAGCAGCTTTGACCCTAGCGGGGCCACCTACGAGCAGTACTTC.

This chain uses TRBV18 with TRBJ1-1; D remains ambiguous. Trimming removed 2 bases at V and 1 base at J, with 8 bases between. CDR3 length equals 14 residues. Germline loops: CDR1 KGHSH, CDR2 LQKENI. The CDR3 DNA reads as TGTGCCAGCTCACCATTTGGGGAGAACACTGAAGCTTTCTTT. It specifies CASSPFGENTEAFF.

This clone was observed once. This chain joins TRBV9 and TRBJ2-5, with no clear D. CDR1 SGDLS and CDR2 YYNGEE come from the germline V gene. V dropped 2 bases and J dropped 2 bases, with 10 bases sitting between them. The CDR3 runs 14 residues. CDR3 nucleotides: TGTGCCAGCAGCGTGGGCTGGGGACAAGAGACCCAGTACTTC. This translates into CASSVGWGQETQYF.

J is TRBJ1-2 and V is TRBV28, with D possibly being TRBD1 (5 bases). This CDR3 is built from 11 residues. V lost 10 bases, J lost 2 bases, and 8 bases lay in between. Germline V lookup: CDR1 MDHEN, CDR2 SYDVKM. The CDR3 DNA is TGTGCCACCCGGGACAACTATGGCTACACCTTC. Protein product: CATRDNYGYTF.

V usage is TRBV13 and J usage is TRBJ2-2; 10 nucleotides align to TRBD2. This CDR3 region has 16 residues. CDR1 PRHDT and CDR2 FYEKMQ come from the germline V gene (reference sequence). V trimming: 2 bases; J trimming: 5 bases; junction bases outside the gene matches: 5. The CDR3 reads CASSLRLAGATGELFF. In DNA, the CDR3 is TGTGCCAGCAGCTTAAGGCTAGCGGGAGCTACCGGGGAGCTGTTTTTT.